The 8 T cell receptor beta chains below come from one sample, sequenced in a study of beta chain features in type 1 diabetes. Reverse transcribing all isolated RNA meant expressed TCRB transcripts were sequenced. Sequencing was performed with immunoSEQ multiplex PCR; in TCRdb, only in-frame clones are kept and a portion is missing. The table has about 320,000 clones, approximately 14% seen once. The sequenced material came from central memory CD4+ T cells from blood. The receptor source for this set is a young man in good health.

This clone was observed a handful of times. The chain uses TRBV15 and TRBJ1-1; 8 nucleotides line up with TRBD1. This CDR3 spans 15 amino acids. J gave up 1 base and V 3 bases, and 4 bases lay outside the gene matches. Germline V CDR1 and CDR2: LNHNV, YYDKDF (reference sequence). The CDR3 nucleotides read TGTGCCACCAGCAGGCAAGGGACAGGGAACACTGAAGCTTTCTTT. This codes for CATSRQGTGNTEAFF. The complete variable domain, with remaining parts taken from reference TRBV15 and TRBJ1-1, reads DAMVIQNPRYQVTQFGKPVTLSCSQTLNHNVMYWYQQKSSQAPKLLFHYYDKDFNNEADTPDNFQSRRPNTSFCFLDIRSPGLGDTAMYLCATSRQGTGNTEAFFGQGTRLTVV.

V and J are TRBV19 and TRBJ2-3; D may be TRBD2 (5 bases). Germline CDR1 LNHDA, CDR2 SQIVND (reference sequence). The CDR3 contains 16 residues. V gave up 2 bases and J gave up 4 bases, with 16 bases separating them. CDR3 DNA: TGTGCCAGTAGTATAAGCGACTACCCTCCTGCAGATACGCAGTATTTT. This gives the protein CASSISDYPPADTQYF.

The chain links TRBV6-5 to TRBJ2-5; D is possibly TRBD1 (6 bases). The CDR3 length is 13 residues. The germline V and J ends were trimmed by 6 bases and 5 bases, with 13 bases remaining between them. Germline V lookup: CDR1 MNHEY, CDR2 SVGAGI. As DNA, the CDR3 is TGTGCCAGCAGGGTACAGGGTCGTGAGACCCAGTACTTC. Protein sequence: CASRVQGRETQYF.

The V call is TRBV9, the J call TRBJ2-7; D not certain. V was shortened by 0 bases and J by 7 bases, with 11 bases between the two germline ends. The CDR3 covers 13 residues. Germline V gene lookup returns CDR1 SGDLS and CDR2 YYNGEE. The CDR3: CASSVGPLGEQYF. CDR3 DNA: TGTGCCAGCAGCGTAGGGCCCCTGGGGGAGCAGTACTTC. The full variable domain, with the rest looked up from reference TRBV9 and TRBJ2-7, is DSGVTQTPKHLITATGQRVTLRCSPRSGDLSVYWYQQSLDQGLQFLIQYYNGEERAKGNILERFSAQQFPDLHSELNLSSLELGDSALYFCASSVGPLGEQYFGPGTRLTVT.

This clone appeared many times. The CDR3 sequence is CASITGGTEAFF. For the CDR3, the DNA is TGTGCCAGCATTACAGGGGGCACTGAAGCTTTCTTT. This chain joins TRBV28 and TRBJ1-1; 8 bases are shared with TRBD1. V gave up 7 bases and J gave up 4 bases; unmatched junction bases: 2. Per the germline V gene, CDR1 is MDHEN and CDR2 is SYDVKM. The length of the CDR3 is 12 residues.

V gene TRBV14 combines with J gene TRBJ1-1; maybe TRBD1 (5 bases). The CDR3 extends over 12 amino acids. The germline CDR1 and CDR2 sequences are SGHDN and FVKESK. The ends were cut back, 0 bases at V and 14 bases at J, with 13 bases in the middle. The CDR3: CASSQDRQSRFF. DNA for the CDR3: TGTGCCAGCAGCCAAGATCGACAGAGTAGGTTCTTT.

This chain links TRBV14 with TRBJ2-3; D is unclear. Germline V gives CDR1 SGHDN, CDR2 FVKESK. Trimming took 3 bases from V and 6 from J, leaving 19 bases between them. The CDR3 length is 16 residues. CDR3 bases: TGTGCCAGCAGCCAGGGCAGGAAGATCTTGGGCGATACGCAGTATTTT. Its translation: CASSQGRKILGDTQYF.

This clone was counted ten times or more. Other DNA sequences in this specimen translate into the identical CDR3. The chain recombines TRBV7-2 with TRBJ2-1, with 9 bases lining up with TRBD2. V shed 5 bases and J 6 bases; nucleotides not matched to a gene: 8. CDR1 is SGHTA and CDR2 is FQGNSA in the germline V gene. CDR3 length equals 15 residues. The CDR3 nucleotides read TGTGCCAGCAGCCCGCGGGGGCGGGGGGGCAATGAGCAGTTCTTC. It translates to CASSPRGRGGNEQFF.